This entry features one T cell receptor beta chain sequence. Its antigen is currently unknown. This sample is part of a study of cytomegalovirus exposure and HLA in healthy donors. Study as a whole: The platform used for the roughly 130 validation repertoires matched that of the 500 to 850 first-cohort repertoires, a later analysis reported. Study outcomes and limitations: According to the study, roughly 160 TCR beta chains were cytomegalovirus-associated. According to reports, the classifier identified cytomegalovirus status with high specificity and sensitivity.

The V segment lost 2 bases and the J segment 5 bases; nucleotides outside the gene matches: 5. The CDR3 is 15 amino acids. CDR1 is MDHEN, CDR2 SYDVKM, per germline. The table came from immunoSEQ multiplex PCR; TCRdb's copy has only in-frame clones and leaves some out. Of about 130,000 clones in the sample, approximately 95% are singletons; the top ten hold 1.5% to 2%. The chain employs TRBV28 and TRBJ1-5; 8 nucleotides line up with TRBD1. This TCR was sampled from a man aged 18-30 years in good health and CMV-seronegative. Source material: PBMCs. The CDR3 loop reads CASSLRSGGDQPQHF. In DNA, the CDR3 is TGTGCCAGCAGTTTAAGGTCAGGGGGCGATCAGCCCCAGCATTTT. The full variable domain, rest sourced from reference TRBV28 and TRBJ1-5, is DVKVTQSSRYLVKRTGEKVFLECVQDMDHENMFWYRQDPGLGLRLIYFSYDVKMKEKGDIPEGYSVSREKKERFSLILESASTNQTSMYLCASSLRSGGDQPQHFGDGTRLSIL.